Each of the 21 T cell receptor beta chains below was sequenced from the same sample in a study of shared clonotypes between healthy human individuals. Terminally differentiated effector memory CD45RA+ cells were left out of the naive CD8 fraction, which was CD45RO-negative and positively selected for CCR7. Assay used: immunoSEQ multiplex PCR; TCRdb lists only in-frame clones, some missing. Of roughly 2.1 million clones listed, 85% to 95% were seen once; the top ten hold roughly 1.7%. The sequencing input was naive CD8+ T cells from PBMCs. The origin of the receptors is a man in his late teens or twenties in good health. Some clones in this sample may be carry-over from other donors' samples.

The chain links TRBV7-6 to TRBJ1-1, with D possibly matching TRBD1 (6 bases). Trimming pared 8 bases from V and 4 bases from J, leaving 14 bases between. The CDR3 totals 13 residues. Looked up from germline, CDR1 is SGHVS and CDR2 is FNYEAQ. The CDR3 DNA follows: TGTGCCAGCGCGGCAGGGGAATCCACTGAAGCTTTCTTT. Amino acids: CASAAGESTEAFF.

This chain joins TRBV19 and TRBJ2-7; D not resolved. The ends were cut back, 4 bases at V and 13 bases at J, with 20 bases in the middle. CDR3 length: 13 residues. Looked up from germline, CDR1 is LNHDA and CDR2 is SQIVND (reference sequence). The DNA for the CDR3 is TGTGCCAGTAGTACCCTAGGGTCCGGTGAACAATACTTC. Amino acid sequence: CASSTLGSGEQYF.

Notes on this clone: Other DNA sequences in the sample encode the same CDR3. V and J are TRBV27 and TRBJ2-2; 8 nucleotides align to TRBD2. The CDR3 totals 15 residues. CDR1 and CDR2 from the germline V gene are MNHEY and SMNVEV (reference sequence). The trim removed 3 bases at V and 6 bases at J, leaving 6 bases unmatched. CDR3 protein: CASSFLAGGAGELFF. DNA for the CDR3: TGTGCCAGCAGTTTTCTCGCGGGAGGCGCCGGGGAGCTGTTTTTT.

The genes are TRBV27 and TRBJ2-7; maybe TRBD2 (6 bases). This CDR3 has 14 amino acids. The V gene lost 5 bases and the J gene lost 2 bases, with 13 bases spanning the gap. The V gene's germline CDR1 is MNHEY and CDR2 SMNVEV (reference sequence). The CDR3 DNA is TGTGCCAGCAGTCCGGGACTTTTTACCTACGAGCAGTACTTC. Translation: CASSPGLFTYEQYF.

The chain has TRBV5-1 and TRBJ1-1, with D hard to call. The CDR3 contains 16 residues. The germline V gene has CDR1 SGHRS and CDR2 YFSETQ. V was shortened by 1 base and J by 2 bases, with 15 bases between the two germline ends. The CDR3 nucleotides read TGCGCCAGCAGCTTGTGGGATCCCCCAATCAACACTGAAGCTTTCTTT. Its translation is CASSLWDPPINTEAFF.

The CDR3 DNA reads as TGTGCCAGCAGCCTTCGGGGGGGTCGATATCAGCCCCAGCATTTT. Encoded protein: CASSLRGGRYQPQHF. V gene TRBV27 combines with J gene TRBJ1-5, with TRBD1 as a possible D gene (5 bases). Germline values: CDR1 MNHEY, CDR2 SMNVEV (reference sequence). Trimming pared 6 bases from V and 5 bases from J, leaving 17 bases between. The CDR3 covers 15 residues.

V is TRBV18 and J is TRBJ2-7; D remains unclear. There are 13 residues in the CDR3. In germline, CDR1 is KGHSH, CDR2 LQKENI. V lost 2 bases, J lost 2 bases, and 7 bases lay in between. CDR3 nucleotide sequence: TGTGCCAGCTCACCAATCGACGCCTACGAGCAGTACTTC. Its translation: CASSPIDAYEQYF.

In the case of this clone: Other DNA sequences from this sample encode an identical CDR3 as well. The rearrangement joins TRBV6-5 to TRBJ2-2; D unclear. The CDR3 is 13 amino acids. The V end was cut by 0 bases, the J end by 8 bases, with 7 bases between. The germline V gene encodes CDR1 MNHEY and CDR2 SVGAGI. CDR3 sequence reads: CASSYSKAGELFF. The CDR3 DNA is TGTGCCAGCAGTTACTCGAAGGCTGGGGAGCTGTTTTTT.

This clone was recorded only once. V and J are TRBV9 and TRBJ1-2; D remains ambiguous. The germline V and J ends were trimmed by 2 bases and 7 bases, with 12 bases remaining between them. The CDR3 covers 13 residues. Germline CDR1 is SGDLS and CDR2 is YYNGEE. The CDR3 loop reads CASSVEGRGGYTF. The CDR3 DNA is TGTGCCAGCAGCGTCGAAGGGCGGGGTGGCTACACCTTC.

The chain carries TRBV29-1 and TRBJ2-7; the D is unclear. Trimming took 2 bases from V and 6 from J, leaving 14 bases between them. The CDR3 is 13 residues long. The germline CDR1 and CDR2 sequences are SQVTM and ANQGSEA. The DNA for the CDR3 is TGCAGCGTTGAAATGGGTTTTTCGCGCGAGCAGTACTTC. It codes for CSVEMGFSREQYF.

J is TRBJ1-2 and V is TRBV27; D may be TRBD1 (6 bases). Trimming left V 2 bases short and J 0 bases short, with 13 bases between. The CDR3 spans 16 residues. Germline V gives CDR1 MNHEY, CDR2 SMNVEV (reference sequence). The CDR3 DNA reads TGTGCCAGCAGTTTACGGGGGGCGCGTCCTAACTATGGCTACACCTTC. This translates into CASSLRGARPNYGYTF.

The genes are TRBV5-1 and TRBJ1-1; no reliable D call. Germline loops: CDR1 SGHRS, CDR2 YFSETQ. Between the trimmed V and J ends, which lost 0 bases and 7 bases, there was a span of 10 bases. CDR3 length: 13 residues. CDR3 in amino acids: CASSLESGVEAFF. For the CDR3, the DNA is TGCGCCAGCAGCTTGGAATCCGGGGTTGAAGCTTTCTTT.

As regards this clone: The same CDR3 arises from other DNA sequences in this sample as well. The chain combines TRBV19 with TRBJ2-7; D gene uncertain. Per germline, CDR1 LNHDA and CDR2 SQIVND (reference sequence). The CDR3 consists of 13 residues. V lost 2 bases and J lost 2, with 7 bases in between. The CDR3 DNA is TGTGCCAGTAGTATATCTGGGGCCTACGAGCAGTACTTC. This translates into CASSISGAYEQYF. The full variable domain, rest sourced from reference TRBV19 and TRBJ2-7, is DGGITQSPKYLFRKEGQNVTLSCEQNLNHDAMYWYRQDPGQGLRLIYYSQIVNDFQKGDIAEGYSVSREKKESFPLTVTSAQKNPTAFYLCASSISGAYEQYFGPGTRLTVT.

As for this clone: Other DNA sequences in this sample translate to the same CDR3. This sequence joins TRBV27 and TRBJ1-2; 9 bases align to TRBD1. J gave up 1 base and V 3 bases, and 0 bases lay outside the gene matches. Germline values: CDR1 MNHEY, CDR2 SMNVEV (reference sequence). The CDR3 covers 14 residues. The CDR3 reads CASSLDRGNYGYTF. CDR3 sequence (DNA): TGTGCCAGCAGTTTGGACAGGGGTAACTATGGCTACACCTTC.

The chain couples TRBV4-1 to TRBJ2-7; weak D call: TRBD2 (6 bases). This CDR3 has 15 amino acids. Trimming stripped 1 base from V and 1 base from J, with 11 bases between. Per the germline V gene, CDR1 is MGHRA and CDR2 is YSYEKL. The CDR3 sequence: CASSQANSGSYEQYF. CDR3 nucleotide sequence: TGCGCCAGCAGCCAAGCTAATAGCGGATCCTACGAGCAGTACTTC.

The CDR3 spells CAGGSYEQYF. For the CDR3, the DNA is TGTGCTGGGGGATCCTACGAGCAGTACTTC. The chain uses TRBV30 and TRBJ2-7; D is tentatively TRBD1 or TRBD2 (5 bases each). Germline values: CDR1 GTSNPN, CDR2 SVGIG (reference sequence). The CDR3 runs to 10 residues.

This chain joins TRBV7-2 and TRBJ2-1; the match to TRBD1 covers 8 bases. The CDR3 consists of 16 residues. Per the germline V gene, CDR1 is SGHTA and CDR2 is FQGNSA. The V and J ends lost 6 bases and 3 bases, in that order; junction bases with no gene match: 10. CDR3 bases: TGTGCCAGCAGAGATAGACAGGGGACTTACTACAATGAGCAGTTCTTC. Translation gives CASRDRQGTYYNEQFF.

The rearrangement uses TRBV6-5 and TRBJ1-4; D uncertain. This CDR3 comprises 14 residues. The V end lost 5 bases, the J end lost 8 bases, and 15 bases lay between the germline ends. CDR1 and CDR2 from the germline V gene are MNHEY and SVGAGI. The CDR3 DNA reads as TGTGCCAGCAGTGTATCTTCTTGGGGAGAAAAACTGTTTTTT. Its translation: CASSVSSWGEKLFF.

The CDR3 nucleotides read TGTGCCAGCAGCCAGGGACAGGGGGGTGAAGCTTTCTTT. It translates to CASSQGQGGEAFF. This chain links TRBV9 with TRBJ1-1; 11 bases agree with TRBD1. J lost 7 bases, V lost 4 bases, and 3 bases had no gene match. The CDR3 is made up of 13 amino acids. Germline lookup yields CDR1 SGDLS and CDR2 YYNGEE.

The chain has TRBV23-1 and TRBJ1-5; D may be TRBD1 (6 bases). TRBV23-1 is annotated as an ORF whose role is uncertain. The length of the CDR3 is 15 residues. V was clipped by 6 bases and J by 5 bases, with 17 bases between them. In nucleotides, the CDR3 is TGCGCCAGCAGCCACGGGTGGGGGGCAGATCAGCCCCAGCATTTT. It codes for CASSHGWGADQPQHF.

The chain uses TRBV27 and TRBJ2-1; D remains ambiguous. Trimming removed 6 bases at V and 0 bases at J, with 18 bases between. Looked up from germline, CDR1 is MNHEY and CDR2 is SMNVEV (reference sequence). This CDR3 comprises 17 residues. Here the CDR3 DNA reads TGTGCCAGCAGCCCCCACCCGAGCCGGTACTCCTACAATGAGCAGTTCTTC. It codes for CASSPHPSRYSYNEQFF.